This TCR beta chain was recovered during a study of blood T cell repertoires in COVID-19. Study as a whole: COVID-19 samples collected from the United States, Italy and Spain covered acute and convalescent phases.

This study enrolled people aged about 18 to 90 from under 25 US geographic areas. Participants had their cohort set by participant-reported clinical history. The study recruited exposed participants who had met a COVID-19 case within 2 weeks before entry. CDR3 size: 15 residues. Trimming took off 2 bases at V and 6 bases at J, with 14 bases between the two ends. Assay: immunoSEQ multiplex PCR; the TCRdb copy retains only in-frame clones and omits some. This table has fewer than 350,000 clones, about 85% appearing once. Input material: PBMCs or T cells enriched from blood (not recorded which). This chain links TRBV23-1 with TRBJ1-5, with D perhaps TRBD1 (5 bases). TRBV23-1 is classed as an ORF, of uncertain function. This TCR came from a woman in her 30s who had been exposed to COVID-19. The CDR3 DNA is TGCGCCAGCAGTCAACCGCGCAGGGAACGTCAGCCCCAGCATTTT. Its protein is CASSQPRRERQPQHF.